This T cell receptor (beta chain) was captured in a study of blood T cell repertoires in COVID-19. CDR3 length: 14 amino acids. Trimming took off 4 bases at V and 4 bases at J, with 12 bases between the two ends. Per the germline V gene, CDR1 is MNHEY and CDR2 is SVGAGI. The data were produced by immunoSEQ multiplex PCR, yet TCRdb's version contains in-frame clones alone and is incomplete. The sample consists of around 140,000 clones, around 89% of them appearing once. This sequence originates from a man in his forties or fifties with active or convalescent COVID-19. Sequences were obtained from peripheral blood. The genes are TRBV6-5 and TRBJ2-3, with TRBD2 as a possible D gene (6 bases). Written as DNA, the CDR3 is TGTGCCAGCAGTTCGACGGGAGCTTCAGATACGCAGTATTTT. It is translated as CASSSTGASDTQYF.